These T cell receptor beta chains were read from a single sample in a study of control samples from healthy donors and cancer patients. TCRdb's copy holds only in-frame clones and misses some; the assay was immunoSEQ multiplex PCR. This sample has 150,000 or so clones, with around 88% found just once. The source material was blood. These receptors were obtained from a young man in good health. Each CDR3 is given with its conserved first and last residue. D genes are given only for firm matches. The size of a clone is reported for some rows only, either as once, few or many, or as a class for expanded clones.

CASSVEITGGDGYTF TGTGCCAGCAGCGTAGAGATCACAGGGGGCGACGGCTACACCTTC TRBD1 TRBV9 . TRBJ1-2
CASSPSAEARHEKLFF TGTGCCAGCAGTCCATCCGCCGAGGCGCGTCATGAAAAACTGTTTTTT . TRBV7-2 . TRBJ1-4
CASSFRNSRNEQFF TGCGCCAGCAGCTTCAGAAACTCTAGGAATGAGCAGTTCTTC . TRBV5-1 few TRBJ2-1
CASSVAPGRGSFYGYTF TGTGCCAGCAGCGTAGCCCCCGGAAGGGGGAGCTTTTATGGCTACACCTTC . TRBV9 once TRBJ1-2
CASSDSGGSDEQFF TGTGCCAGCAGTGACAGCGGGGGGTCGGATGAGCAGTTCTTC TRBD2 TRBV2 once TRBJ2-1
CASSQVWGPYEQYF TGTGCCAGCAGCCAAGTGTGGGGGCCCTACGAGCAGTACTTC . TRBV3-1/TRBV3-2 . TRBJ2-7
CASSRRGIADTQYF TGTGCCAGCAGCCGACGGGGGATTGCAGATACGCAGTATTTT . TRBV25-1 . TRBJ2-3
CASSLVLLAGVYNEQFF TGTGCCAGCAGCTTGGTCCTGCTAGCGGGGGTATACAATGAGCAGTTCTTC TRBD2 TRBV5-4 . TRBJ2-1
CASSLVSGGAAGELFF TGCGCCAGCAGCTTGGTTTCCGGGGGGGCCGCCGGGGAGCTGTTTTTT TRBD2 TRBV5-1 . TRBJ2-2
CASSQAMNQPQHF TGTGCCAGCAGCCAAGCAATGAATCAGCCCCAGCATTTT . TRBV3-1/TRBV3-2 . TRBJ1-5
CASSDQLSTDTQYF TGTGCCAGCAGTGATCAATTGAGCACAGATACGCAGTATTTT . TRBV6-1 . TRBJ2-3
CATSEPQAAGPEAFF TGTGCCACCAGTGAGCCACAGGCGGCGGGGCCTGAAGCTTTCTTT . TRBV24-1 . TRBJ1-1
CASSVAVPWVPDTQYF TGTGCCAGCAGCGTAGCCGTGCCCTGGGTGCCAGATACGCAGTATTTT . TRBV9 . TRBJ2-3
CASSQDWQGGEKLFF TGCGCCAGCAGCCAAGATTGGCAGGGCGGCGAAAAACTGTTTTTT . TRBV4-3 once TRBJ1-4
CASSPQSRGGIADTQYF TGTGCCAGCTCACCCCAATCGCGGGGGGGCATCGCAGATACGCAGTATTTT TRBD2 TRBV18 . TRBJ2-3
CASSVGGINQPQHF TGTGCCAGCAGCGTAGGGGGGATCAATCAGCCCCAGCATTTT . TRBV9 . TRBJ1-5
CASSKEGASGGPLSYEQYF TGTGCCAGCAGCAAAGAGGGGGCTAGCGGGGGACCTCTCTCCTACGAGCAGTACTTC . TRBV21-1 . TRBJ2-7
CASSLVGGRTGELFF TGTGCCAGCAGCTTAGTAGGGGGGCGAACGGGGGAGCTGTTTTTT . TRBV7-2 . TRBJ2-2
CASSFRYTDTQYF TGTGCCAGCAGTTTTCGCTACACAGATACGCAGTATTTT . TRBV28 . TRBJ2-3
CASSLPALNLGYTF TGTGCCAGCAGCTTACCTGCCTTGAATCTGGGCTACACCTTC . TRBV7-9 . TRBJ1-2
CASSPTTSGSKETQYF TGTGCCAGCAGTCCAACGACTAGCGGTTCGAAAGAGACCCAGTACTTC TRBD2 TRBV2 . TRBJ2-5
CASTESGGVGKKTQYF TGTGCCAGCACCGAAAGCGGGGGGGTTGGGAAGAAGACCCAGTACTTC TRBD2 TRBV13 . TRBJ2-5
CASRRTGGAGGYTF TGTGCCAGCAGGAGGACAGGGGGCGCGGGCGGCTACACCTTC TRBD1 TRBV28 . TRBJ1-2
CASSALMGTSGDYEQFF TGTGCCAGCAGCGCCCTTATGGGGACTAGCGGGGACTATGAGCAGTTCTTC TRBD2 TRBV9 . TRBJ2-1
CASNYDAGRTGNTIYF TGTGCCAGTAATTATGACGCCGGGCGGACTGGAAACACCATATATTTT . TRBV19 . TRBJ1-3
CASSLGGPISYNEQFF TGTGCCAGCAGTCTCGGGGGCCCAATCTCCTACAATGAGCAGTTCTTC . TRBV6-6 . TRBJ2-1
CASSQMGNTIYF TGTGCCAGCAGCCAGATGGGAAACACCATATATTTT . TRBV11-2 . TRBJ1-3
CASSHGLAGGVDGELFF TGCGCCAGCAGCCACGGGCTAGCGGGGGGTGTGGACGGGGAGCTGTTTTTT TRBD2 TRBV4-3 . TRBJ2-2
CASSLAGQGEQYF TGTGCCAGCAGCTTAGCCGGACAGGGCGAGCAGTACTTC TRBD1 TRBV11-2 . TRBJ2-7
CAWGRDTSIKGGYGYTF TGTGCCTGGGGCCGGGACACTTCAATAAAAGGGGGCTATGGCTACACCTTC . TRBV30 . TRBJ1-2
CASETETSTDTQYF TGTGCCAGCGAGACAGAGACTAGCACAGATACGCAGTATTTT . TRBV21-1 . TRBJ2-3
CASSLEQGRDYGYTF TGCGCCAGCAGCTTGGAACAGGGGCGGGACTATGGCTACACCTTC TRBD1 TRBV5-1 . TRBJ1-2
CASSLNRNTGELFF TGTGCCAGCAGCTTAAACCGGAACACCGGGGAGCTGTTTTTT . TRBV7-2 . TRBJ2-2
CASSLATGGETQYF TGTGCCAGCAGCTTAGCGACAGGGGGTGAGACCCAGTACTTC TRBD1 TRBV7-2 . TRBJ2-5
CASSPGTGVTGELFF TGTGCCAGCTCACCTGGGACAGGGGTCACCGGGGAGCTGTTTTTT TRBD1 TRBV18 . TRBJ2-2
CASSYNRGPGANVLTF TGTGCCAGCAGTTACAATCGGGGCCCAGGGGCCAACGTCCTGACTTTC . TRBV6-2/TRBV6-3 . TRBJ2-6
CASPPRGTRKTDTQYF TGTGCCAGCCCGCCAAGGGGGACTAGGAAAACAGATACGCAGTATTTT TRBD2 TRBV5-8 . TRBJ2-3
CASAEQGEGEKLFF TGTGCCAGCGCAGAGCAGGGCGAGGGTGAAAAACTGTTTTTT . TRBV18 . TRBJ1-4
CASSLALAIDTQYF TGTGCCAGCAGCTTAGCACTAGCGATAGATACGCAGTATTTT TRBD2 TRBV5-8 . TRBJ2-3
CASSQGPGVGEKLFF TGTGCCAGCAGCCAAGGCCCGGGGGTAGGGGAAAAACTGTTTTTT . TRBV3-1/TRBV3-2 . TRBJ1-4
CASSVGQGLDEQFF TGTGCCAGCAGCGTCGGACAGGGGTTAGATGAGCAGTTCTTC TRBD1 TRBV9 . TRBJ2-1
CASSPQGRLAYEQYF TGTGCCAGCTCACCTCAGGGTAGACTAGCCTACGAGCAGTACTTC . TRBV18 . TRBJ2-7